The next 2 T cell receptor beta chains were all read from a single sample in a study of blood T cell repertoires in COVID-19. TCRdb's copy holds only in-frame clones and misses some; the assay was immunoSEQ multiplex PCR. Of roughly 280,000 clones listed, 80% to 90% are singletons. Material: peripheral blood. These receptors all stem from a woman aged 70-85 years with acute or convalescent COVID-19.

J is TRBJ1-6 and V is TRBV18, with D unclear. The V gene's germline CDR1 is KGHSH and CDR2 LQKENI. The CDR3 length is 13 residues. V lost 4 bases and J lost 5, with 6 bases in between. In DNA form, the CDR3 reads TGTGCCAGCTCACGGGAGAATAATTCACCCCTCCACTTT. Translated: CASSRENNSPLHF.

The rearrangement joins TRBV29-1 to TRBJ1-1; D unclear. CDR1 and CDR2 from the germline V gene are SQVTM and ANQGSEA. V was trimmed by 4 bases and J by 1 base, leaving 22 bases between them. This CDR3 is built from 17 residues. The CDR3 region is CSVGNWMEGLGNTEAFF. The CDR3 DNA reads TGCAGCGTTGGAAATTGGATGGAGGGTCTAGGGAACACTGAAGCTTTCTTT.